This T cell receptor (beta chain) comes out of a study of metastatic and nonmetastatic thyroid tumors. Across the whole study: Thyroid patients, malignant and benign, had repertoires compared across blood and tumor or nodule tissue.

Prior to thyroid surgery, none of the patients had received any treatment. Study findings and constraints: Reported TCR beta diversity, measured in blood and tumor, was significantly higher for malignant thyroid tumors than for benign nodules.

The germline CDR1 and CDR2 sequences are MRHNA and SNTAGT. Unmatched junction bases numbered 10, after V lost 5 bases and J lost 6 bases. This CDR3 is built from 16 residues. This clone was seen a handful of times. The antigen is unknown. In the authors' workflow: A classifier for distant metastasis in papillary thyroid cancer was constructed using CDR3 differences observed across clinicopathological groups. TCRdb used MiXCR to call clones anew from the PCR reads. TCRdb's processing, not the authors' own work, is the source of the V and J calls. Here the sample spans some 69,000 clones, approximately 15% being singletons.

Input material: blood. This chain joins TRBV6-4 and TRBJ2-2, with 9 bases matching TRBD1. The TCR originated in a male donor with papillary thyroid cancer or a benign thyroid nodule (not recorded which). Some clones in this sample may be carry-over from other donors' samples. The CDR3 DNA reads TGTGCCAGCAGTTGTTCACCGGGACAGGGCCCCGGGGAGCTGTTTTTT. Its protein is CASSCSPGQGPGELFF.